This TCR beta chain was sequenced in a study of siplizumab effects on memory and regulatory T cells. The study's findings and limits: A major contribution to the alloresponse seemed to be made by naive T cells, which seemed more diverse than memory cells.

Notes on this clone: No antigen is known for it.

The CDR3 consists of 13 residues. Looked up from germline, CDR1 is SGHRS and CDR2 is YFSETQ. Trimming cost V 4 bases and J 3 bases, with 10 bases left between them. The assay was immunoSEQ multiplex PCR, and TCRdb's table has in-frame clones only and misses some. The sample consists of roughly 92,000 clones, around 94% of them appearing once. The TCR was taken from a human donor in good health. The chain links TRBV5-1 to TRBJ1-2; D is unclear. The sample consisted of non-Treg CD4+ T cells sorted from blood. CDR3 protein: CASSLQVDYGYTF. CDR3 bases: TGCGCCAGCAGCCTCCAAGTGGACTATGGCTACACCTTC. Full variable domain (remainder filled in from reference TRBV5-1 and TRBJ1-2): KAGVTQTPRYLIKTRGQQVTLSCSPISGHRSVSWYQQTPGQGLQFLFEYFSETQRNKGNFPGRFSGRQFSNSRSEMNVSTLELGDSALYLCASSLQVDYGYTFGSGTRLTVV.